These 6 T cell receptor beta chains share one sample of origin, sequenced in a study of identical twins. TCRdb reanalysed the 5' RACE reads using MiXCR and keeps one entry per CDR3 protein. The data contain 570,000 or so distinct CDR3 sequences, nearly 10% of them seen just once; the ten biggest clones take up 2.5% to 3.5%. The data also belong to a second study, concerning yellow fever vaccine responses in identical twins.

The specimen was PBMCs. These receptors originate from a woman under 30 in good health.

This clonotype showed up many times. V and J are TRBV11-2 and TRBJ2-1; 11 nucleotides match TRBD2. V was pared by 1 base and J by 6 bases, with 5 bases of the junction left unmatched. This CDR3 has 16 residues. In germline, CDR1 is SGHAT, CDR2 FQNNGV. DNA of the CDR3: TGTGCCAGCAGCTTAGTTCTAGCGGGGGGCATCAATGAGCAGTTCTTC. Residues: CASSLVLAGGINEQFF.

This clonotype showed up just a few times. The chain joins TRBV6-5 to TRBJ1-6, with D maybe TRBD1 (5 bases). Trimming took 6 bases from V and 10 from J, leaving 10 bases between them. Per the germline V gene, CDR1 is MNHEY and CDR2 is SVGAGI. The length of the CDR3 is 12 residues. CDR3 residues: CASSRQRSPLHF. DNA for the CDR3: TGTGCCAGCAGCCGACAGAGATCACCCCTCCACTTT.

The CDR3 protein is CASSLRGADYEQYF. CDR3 in DNA: TGTGCCAGCAGCTTAAGGGGGGCAGACTACGAGCAGTACTTC. The rearrangement uses TRBV7-2 and TRBJ2-7, with D perhaps matching TRBD1 or TRBD2 (6 bases each). Germline-derived CDR1 and CDR2 are SGHTA and FQGNSA. The V end lost 2 bases, the J end lost 3 bases, and 11 bases lay between the germline ends. The CDR3 extends over 14 amino acids.

V and J are TRBV3-1 and TRBJ2-1; 9 bases agree with TRBD2. The length of the CDR3 is 12 residues. The V gene end was trimmed by 1 base and the J gene end by 13 bases; junction bases not matched to a gene: 2. CDR1 is LGHDT and CDR2 is YNNKEL in the germline V gene (reference sequence). The CDR3: CASSQASGDQFF. DNA of the CDR3: TGTGCCAGCAGCCAAGCTAGCGGGGACCAGTTCTTC.

Comment on this clonotype: A single base separates this from a much larger clone, so it may be a read error. The chain employs TRBV2 and TRBJ2-3; D remains unclear. Trimming stripped 7 bases from V and 4 bases from J, with 12 bases between. Germline CDR1 and CDR2: SNHLY and FYNNEI. This CDR3 comprises 13 residues. The chain's CDR3 is CASTDVVADTQYF. The CDR3 DNA reads TGTGCCAGCACCGACGTCGTAGCAGATACGCAGTATTTT.

V gene TRBV15 combines with J gene TRBJ2-1; 7 bases line up with TRBD2. Germline V gene data show CDR1 as LNHNV and CDR2 as YYDKDF (reference sequence). V gave up 2 bases and J gave up 8 bases; unmatched junction bases: 15. The CDR3 is made up of 17 amino acids. The chain's CDR3 is CATSRTGMNGRTHEQFF. In DNA form, the CDR3 reads TGTGCCACCAGCAGAACGGGAATGAACGGGAGGACCCATGAGCAGTTCTTC.